Here is one TCR beta chain with its context. The entry originates in a study of T cell changes during pregnancy in multiple sclerosis. The method was immunoSEQ multiplex PCR; TCRdb's version includes in-frame clones alone and lacks a portion of them. Seen here are tens of thousands of clones, under 95% observed once, and the top ten hold around 0.48%. J gave up 5 bases and V 5 bases, and 3 bases lay outside the gene matches. Per germline, CDR1 SNHLY and CDR2 FYNNEI. This CDR3 has 15 amino acids. The receptor comes from a female donor with multiple sclerosis, enrolled in a pregnancy study. Specimen: CD4+ T cells from peripheral blood mononuclear cells, collected after pregnancy. The chain couples TRBV2 to TRBJ2-1; 13 bases are shared with TRBD2. The CDR3 loop reads CASSRTSGGNNEQFF. CDR3 bases: TGTGCCAGCAGTAGGACTAGCGGGGGAAACAATGAGCAGTTCTTC.